These T cell receptor beta chains were read from a single sample in a study of cytomegalovirus exposure and HLA in healthy donors. Sequenced by immunoSEQ multiplex PCR; TCRdb stores in-frame clones only, minus some. The table has about 180,000 clones, roughly 84% seen once. The sample was PBMCs. The receptors were gathered from a man aged 25-40 years in good health and CMV-seronegative. The CDR3 runs from the conserved cysteine through the conserved F or W. Each record gives: clone size, J gene, V gene, D gene, CDR3 protein, CDR3 DNA. The D gene is left open where the match is weak. A row's size may be missing; if present it is once, few, many or a size class.

clone size: once; J gene: TRBJ2-2; V gene: TRBV18; D gene: -; CDR3 protein: CASSPYRQENTGELFF; CDR3 DNA: TGTGCCAGCTCACCATATCGGCAGGAAAACACCGGGGAGCTGTTTTTT
clone size: -; J gene: TRBJ2-2; V gene: TRBV5-1; D gene: -; CDR3 protein: CASSLGMGTPGSGELFF; CDR3 DNA: TGCGCCAGCAGCTTGGGGATGGGGACACCGGGCTCCGGGGAGCTGTTTTTT
clone size: -; J gene: TRBJ2-6; V gene: TRBV27; D gene: TRBD1; CDR3 protein: CASSSPGQGPSGANVLTF; CDR3 DNA: TGTGCCAGCAGCTCCCCGGGACAGGGTCCCTCTGGGGCCAACGTCCTGACTTTC
clone size: -; J gene: TRBJ1-3; V gene: TRBV15; D gene: -; CDR3 protein: CATSRRRGSGNTIYF; CDR3 DNA: TGTGCCACCAGCAGACGGAGGGGCTCTGGAAACACCATATATTTT
clone size: -; J gene: TRBJ2-1; V gene: TRBV30; D gene: TRBD2; CDR3 protein: CAWSVGRGSYNEQFF; CDR3 DNA: TGTGCCTGGAGTGTGGGGCGGGGGTCCTACAATGAGCAGTTCTTC
clone size: few; J gene: TRBJ2-7; V gene: TRBV29-1; D gene: -; CDR3 protein: CSVVGTTSGSYEQYF; CDR3 DNA: TGCAGCGTTGTCGGGACAACCTCTGGATCCTACGAGCAGTACTTC
clone size: -; J gene: TRBJ1-5; V gene: TRBV6-5; D gene: -; CDR3 protein: CASSPRWGGQPQHF; CDR3 DNA: TGTGCCAGCAGCCCCCGTTGGGGGGGCCAGCCCCAGCATTTT
clone size: once; J gene: TRBJ1-2; V gene: TRBV6-5; D gene: -; CDR3 protein: CASRTDGGFYGYTF; CDR3 DNA: TGTGCCAGCAGGACGGACGGGGGGTTCTATGGCTACACCTTC
clone size: -; J gene: TRBJ1-1; V gene: TRBV6-4; D gene: -; CDR3 protein: CASRAKAVGSNTEAFF; CDR3 DNA: TGTGCCAGCAGAGCTAAAGCTGTGGGCTCGAACACTGAAGCTTTCTTT
clone size: -; J gene: TRBJ2-5; V gene: TRBV5-8; D gene: -; CDR3 protein: CATYGQVGETQYF; CDR3 DNA: TGTGCCACCTACGGCCAGGTGGGAGAGACCCAGTACTTC
clone size: few; J gene: TRBJ2-7; V gene: TRBV11-1; D gene: -; CDR3 protein: CASSLGTRTYEQYF; CDR3 DNA: TGTGCCAGCAGCTTAGGGACTCGTACCTACGAGCAGTACTTC
clone size: -; J gene: TRBJ1-5; V gene: TRBV2; D gene: -; CDR3 protein: CASSESSGNQPQHF; CDR3 DNA: TGTGCCAGCAGTGAGAGCAGCGGCAATCAGCCCCAGCATTTT
clone size: -; J gene: TRBJ2-3; V gene: TRBV28; D gene: TRBD1; CDR3 protein: CASSPGQGKPSTDTQYF; CDR3 DNA: TGTGCCAGCAGTCCGGGACAGGGGAAGCCCTCCACAGATACGCAGTATTTT
clone size: -; J gene: TRBJ1-2; V gene: TRBV5-4; D gene: -; CDR3 protein: CADSPLMRPYDYTF; CDR3 DNA: TGTGCCGACAGCCCTCTCATGCGACCCTATGACTACACCTTC
clone size: -; J gene: TRBJ1-2; V gene: TRBV29-1; D gene: -; CDR3 protein: CSVVVRGYGYTF; CDR3 DNA: TGCAGCGTTGTCGTAAGGGGGTATGGCTACACCTTC
clone size: once; J gene: TRBJ1-5; V gene: TRBV30; D gene: TRBD1; CDR3 protein: CASGTGSYSNQPQHF; CDR3 DNA: TGTGCCTCTGGGACAGGGAGTTATAGCAATCAGCCCCAGCATTTT
clone size: -; J gene: TRBJ2-1; V gene: TRBV5-1; D gene: -; CDR3 protein: CASSLNLVSNEQFF; CDR3 DNA: TGCGCCAGCAGCTTGAATCTAGTTAGCAATGAGCAGTTCTTC